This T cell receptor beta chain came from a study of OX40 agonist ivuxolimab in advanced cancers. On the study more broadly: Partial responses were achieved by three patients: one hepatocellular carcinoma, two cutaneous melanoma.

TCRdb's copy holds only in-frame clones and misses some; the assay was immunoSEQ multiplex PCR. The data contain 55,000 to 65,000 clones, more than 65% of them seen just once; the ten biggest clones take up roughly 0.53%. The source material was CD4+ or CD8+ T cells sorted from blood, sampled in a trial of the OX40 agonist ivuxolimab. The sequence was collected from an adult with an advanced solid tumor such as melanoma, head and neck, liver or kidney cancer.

In DNA, the CDR3 is TGTGCCAGCAGTCCGGGGGGGAATGAGCAGTTCTTC. Its protein product is CASSPGGNEQFF. The rearrangement links TRBV28 to TRBJ2-1, with TRBD2 matching over 8 bases. CDR1 MDHEN and CDR2 SYDVKM come from the germline V gene. V dropped 5 bases and J dropped 7; count of bases not matched to a gene: 1. The CDR3 has 12 residues.